This entry lists 7 T cell receptor beta chains sequenced from one sample in a study of high-grade serous ovarian cancer treatment subgroups. Only in-frame clones appear in the TCRdb table, and some are missing; sequencing was by immunoSEQ multiplex PCR. The sample lists about 12,000 clones, around 90% occurring once. Tumor tissue was taken before any definitive surgery or chemotherapy was given. The sequenced sample consisted of tumor tissue. The source is a human donor with high-grade serous ovarian cancer.

This clone showed up just a few times. This chain uses TRBV7-2 with TRBJ2-7; 9 bases are shared with TRBD1. The CDR3 runs 12 residues. The germline V gene encodes CDR1 SGHTA and CDR2 FQGNSA. V was clipped by 6 bases and J by 6 bases; unmatched bases: 3. The CDR3 DNA is TGTGCCAGCAGTGTGGACAGGGGCGAGCAGTACTTC. It translates to CASSVDRGEQYF.

V is TRBV5-6 and J is TRBJ2-5; 9 nucleotides line up with TRBD2. The ends lost 5 bases at V and 2 bases at J; junction bases unmatched: 10. The CDR3 contains 16 residues. Germline lookup yields CDR1 SGHDT and CDR2 YYEEEE. The CDR3, as DNA: TGTGCCAGCAGACAAGTTAGCGGGGGAAATCAAGAGACCCAGTACTTC. This codes for CASRQVSGGNQETQYF.

J is TRBJ1-2 and V is TRBV7-2; a possible D gene is TRBD1 (6 bases). Trimming shortened V by 5 bases and J by 4 bases, and 20 bases separated the two germline ends. Germline lookup yields CDR1 SGHTA and CDR2 FQGNSA. This CDR3 has 16 residues. CDR3 amino acids: CASSPRGGPGGYGYTF. CDR3 DNA: TGTGCCAGCAGCCCGAGGGGGGGTCCGGGCGGCTATGGCTACACCTTC.

The V and J genes are TRBV10-3 and TRBJ1-1, with D possibly TRBD1 on 6 matching bases. This CDR3 has 15 residues. The germline V gene encodes CDR1 ENHRY and CDR2 SYGVKD. Trimming removed 3 bases from V and 0 bases from J, with 11 bases in between. The CDR3 DNA reads as TGTGCCATCAGTGAAAAGACAGGCATGAACACTGAAGCTTTCTTT. Its translation: CAISEKTGMNTEAFF.

The DNA for the CDR3 is TGCAGCGTTGAAGGACTGGGGGGCAATGAGCAGTTCTTC. This gives the protein CSVEGLGGNEQFF. The chain has TRBV29-1 and TRBJ2-1; the D gene is possibly TRBD2 (6 bases). This CDR3 has 13 residues. Trimming pared 1 base from V and 6 bases from J, leaving 10 bases between. Germline V gene lookup returns CDR1 SQVTM and CDR2 ANQGSEA.

The genes are TRBV6-6 and TRBJ2-3; D is ambiguous. Per germline, CDR1 MNHNY and CDR2 SVGAGI (reference sequence). V was clipped by 5 bases and J by 4 bases, with 13 bases between them. The CDR3 totals 14 residues. This CDR3 is CASSLLGPADTQYF. CDR3 in DNA: TGTGCCAGCAGTCTGTTAGGGCCCGCAGATACGCAGTATTTT.

This chain joins TRBV9 and TRBJ1-3; D is ambiguous. Trimming took 3 bases from V and 0 from J, leaving 7 bases between them. The CDR3 has 14 residues. The germline V gene encodes CDR1 SGDLS and CDR2 YYNGEE. The CDR3 DNA reads TGTGCCAGCAGCGCCAGGAACTCTGGAAACACCATATATTTT. It is translated as CASSARNSGNTIYF.